Here is one TCR beta chain with its context. This study enrolled people aged about 18 to 100 from 20 to 25 US geographic areas. Either two negative PCRs, clearance, or symptom resolution qualified Cohort 3 donors as recovered. The sample comes from a study of blood T cell repertoires in COVID-19. Study as a whole: The cDNA or gDNA used as material had been derived from T cells, B-cell-depleted T cells, or PBMCs.

Germline V gene lookup returns CDR1 SGHNT and CDR2 YYREEE (reference sequence). V was cut by 2 bases and J by 6 bases, with 18 bases left in between. This CDR3 is built from 16 residues. Authors' processing steps: Reference gene primer amplification in the assay estimated nucleated cell counts. Libraries were prepared by immunoSEQ multiplex PCR; TCRdb keeps only in-frame clonotypes and omits some of them. The V and J calls and clone size were taken over from that table, and D and trimming were inferred from the DNA. The table lists about 460,000 clones, 70% to 90% of them singletons. The sequencing input was PBMCs or T cells enriched from blood (not recorded which). The V gene is TRBV5-4, the J gene TRBJ2-1; possibly TRBD1 for D (7 bases). This sequence was found in a woman in her sixties or seventies who had recovered from COVID-19. The CDR3 nucleotides read TGTGCCAGCAGCTTCCCCGCAGGGGGACTTCGCAATGAGCAGTTCTTC. Its translation is CASSFPAGGLRNEQFF.